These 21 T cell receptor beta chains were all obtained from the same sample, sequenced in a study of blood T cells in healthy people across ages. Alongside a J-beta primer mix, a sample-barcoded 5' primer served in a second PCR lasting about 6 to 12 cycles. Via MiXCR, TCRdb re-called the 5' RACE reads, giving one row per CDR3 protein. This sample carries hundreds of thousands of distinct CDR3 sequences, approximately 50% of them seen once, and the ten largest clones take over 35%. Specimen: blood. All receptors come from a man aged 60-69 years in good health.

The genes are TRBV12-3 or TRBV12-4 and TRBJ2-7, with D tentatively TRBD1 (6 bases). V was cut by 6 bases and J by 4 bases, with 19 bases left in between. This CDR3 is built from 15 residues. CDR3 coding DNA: TGTGCCAGCAGACGAGAACCAGGGGTCTGTTACGAGCAGTACTTC. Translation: CASRREPGVCYEQYF.

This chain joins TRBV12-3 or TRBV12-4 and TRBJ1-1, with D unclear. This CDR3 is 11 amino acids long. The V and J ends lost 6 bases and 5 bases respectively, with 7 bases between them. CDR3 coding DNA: TGTGCCAGCAGCCTCGAGACTGAAGCTTTCTTT. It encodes CASSLETEAFF.

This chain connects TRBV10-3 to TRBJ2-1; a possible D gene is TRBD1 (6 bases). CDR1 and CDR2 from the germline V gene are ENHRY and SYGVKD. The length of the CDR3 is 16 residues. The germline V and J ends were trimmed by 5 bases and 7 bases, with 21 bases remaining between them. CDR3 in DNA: TGTGCCATCAGTCGACAGGCCACTCAGACTACGAATGAGCAGTTCTTC. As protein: CAISRQATQTTNEQFF.

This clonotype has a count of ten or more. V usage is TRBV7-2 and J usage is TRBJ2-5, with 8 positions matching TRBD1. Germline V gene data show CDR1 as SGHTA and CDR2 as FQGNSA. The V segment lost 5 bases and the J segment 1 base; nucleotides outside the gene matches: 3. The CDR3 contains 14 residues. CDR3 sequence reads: CASSLDRAQETQYF. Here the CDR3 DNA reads TGTGCCAGCAGCCTGGACAGGGCCCAAGAGACCCAGTACTTC.

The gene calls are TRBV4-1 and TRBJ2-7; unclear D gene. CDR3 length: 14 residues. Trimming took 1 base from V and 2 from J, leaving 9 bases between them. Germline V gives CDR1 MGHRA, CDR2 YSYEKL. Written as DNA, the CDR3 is TGCGCCAGCAGCCAAGTAACAGTAACCTACGAGCAGTACTTC. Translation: CASSQVTVTYEQYF.

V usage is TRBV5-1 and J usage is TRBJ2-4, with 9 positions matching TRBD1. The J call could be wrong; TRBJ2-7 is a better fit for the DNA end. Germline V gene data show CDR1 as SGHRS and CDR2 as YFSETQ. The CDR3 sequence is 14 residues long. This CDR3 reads CASSRQGVLDEQYF. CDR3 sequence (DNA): TGCGCCAGCAGCCGACAGGGGGTCTTGGACGAGCAGTACTTC.

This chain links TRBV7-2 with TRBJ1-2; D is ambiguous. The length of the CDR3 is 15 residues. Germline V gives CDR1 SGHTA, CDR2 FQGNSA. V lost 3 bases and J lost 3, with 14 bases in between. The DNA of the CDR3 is TGTGCCAGCAGCTTCTCCCGCTGGCAGGACTATGGCTACACCTTC. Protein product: CASSFSRWQDYGYTF. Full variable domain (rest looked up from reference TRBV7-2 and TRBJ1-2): GAGVSQSPSNKVTEKGKDVELRCDPISGHTALYWYRQSLGQGLEFLIYFQGNSAPDKSGLPSDRFSAERTGGSVSTLTIQRTQQEDSAVYLCASSFSRWQDYGYTFGSGTRLTVV.

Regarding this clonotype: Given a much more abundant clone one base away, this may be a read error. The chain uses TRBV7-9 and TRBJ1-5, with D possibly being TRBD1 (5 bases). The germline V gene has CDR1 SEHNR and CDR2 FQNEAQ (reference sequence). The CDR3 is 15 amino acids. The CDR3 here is CASSLGGNRNQPQNF. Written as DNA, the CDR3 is TGTGCCAGCAGCTTAGGGGGGAATAGGAATCAGCCCCAGAATTTT.

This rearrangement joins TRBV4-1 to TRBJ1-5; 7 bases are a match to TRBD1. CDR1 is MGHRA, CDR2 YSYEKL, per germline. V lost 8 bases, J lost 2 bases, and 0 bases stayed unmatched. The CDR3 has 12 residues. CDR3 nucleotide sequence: TGCGCCAGCGGACAGGGCAATCAGCCCCAGCATTTT. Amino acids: CASGQGNQPQHF.

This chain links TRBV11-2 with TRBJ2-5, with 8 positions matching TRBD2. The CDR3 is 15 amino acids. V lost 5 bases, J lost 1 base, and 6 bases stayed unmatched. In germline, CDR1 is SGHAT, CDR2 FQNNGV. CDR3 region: CASSPTTSGQETQYF. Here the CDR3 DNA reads TGTGCCAGCAGCCCTACCACTAGCGGCCAAGAGACCCAGTACTTC.

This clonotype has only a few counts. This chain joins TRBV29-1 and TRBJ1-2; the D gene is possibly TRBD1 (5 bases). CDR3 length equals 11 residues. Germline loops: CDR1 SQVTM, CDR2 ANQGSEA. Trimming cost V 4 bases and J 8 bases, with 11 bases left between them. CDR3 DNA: TGCAGCGTTGCGGGACCGCTAGGCTACACCTTC. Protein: CSVAGPLGYTF.

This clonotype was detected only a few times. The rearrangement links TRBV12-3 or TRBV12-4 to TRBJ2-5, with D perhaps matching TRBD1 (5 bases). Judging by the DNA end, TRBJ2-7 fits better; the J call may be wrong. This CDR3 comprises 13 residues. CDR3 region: CASSRATLYEQYF. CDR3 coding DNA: TGTGCCAGCAGCAGGGCGACCCTTTACGAGCAGTACTTC.

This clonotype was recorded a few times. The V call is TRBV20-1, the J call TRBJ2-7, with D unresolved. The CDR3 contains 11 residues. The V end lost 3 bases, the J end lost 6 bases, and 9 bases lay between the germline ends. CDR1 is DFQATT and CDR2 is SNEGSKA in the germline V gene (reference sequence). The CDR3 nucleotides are TGCAGTGCTAGGCAGTCAACCGAGCAGTACTTC. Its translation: CSARQSTEQYF.

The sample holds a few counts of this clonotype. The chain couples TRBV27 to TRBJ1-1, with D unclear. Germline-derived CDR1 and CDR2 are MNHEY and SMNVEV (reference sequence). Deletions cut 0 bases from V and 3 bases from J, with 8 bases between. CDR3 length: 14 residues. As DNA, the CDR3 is TGTGCCAGCAGTTTATCGGGATCTCACACTGAAGCTTTCTTT. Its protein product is CASSLSGSHTEAFF.

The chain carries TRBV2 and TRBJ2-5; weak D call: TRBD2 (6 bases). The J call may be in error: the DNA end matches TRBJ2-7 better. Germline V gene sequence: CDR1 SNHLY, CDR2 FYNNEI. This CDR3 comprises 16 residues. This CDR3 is CASSGQLAISLDEQYF. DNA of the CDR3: TGTGCCAGCAGTGGTCAACTAGCTATTTCTCTAGACGAGCAGTACTTC.

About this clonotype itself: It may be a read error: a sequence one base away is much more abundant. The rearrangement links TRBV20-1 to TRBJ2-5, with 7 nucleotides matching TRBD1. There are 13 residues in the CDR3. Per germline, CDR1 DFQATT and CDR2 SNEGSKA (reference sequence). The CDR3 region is CGALDRVGETQYF. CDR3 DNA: TGCGGTGCTCTAGACAGGGTGGGGGAGACCCAGTACTTC.

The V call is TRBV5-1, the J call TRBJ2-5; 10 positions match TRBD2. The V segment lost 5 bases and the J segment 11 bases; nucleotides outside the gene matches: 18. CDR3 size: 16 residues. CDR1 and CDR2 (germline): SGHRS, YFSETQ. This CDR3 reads CASSPGLAVFSDEQYF. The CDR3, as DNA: TGCGCCAGCAGTCCCGGACTAGCGGTGTTTAGCGATGAGCAGTACTTC.

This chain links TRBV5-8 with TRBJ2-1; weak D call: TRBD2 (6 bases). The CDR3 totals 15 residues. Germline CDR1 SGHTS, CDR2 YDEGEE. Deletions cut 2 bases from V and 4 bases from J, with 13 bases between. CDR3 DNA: TGTGCCAGCAGCTTTCGGGGGTTCGCATACAATGAGCAGTTCTTC. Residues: CASSFRGFAYNEQFF.

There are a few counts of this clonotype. The CDR3 reads CASSPLTGAMAYEQYF. The CDR3 bases are TGTGCCAGCAGTCCGCTAACAGGGGCGATGGCCTACGAGCAGTACTTC. This chain joins TRBV12-3 or TRBV12-4 and TRBJ2-7, with 7 bases fitting TRBD1. Unmatched junction bases numbered 12, after V lost 5 bases and J lost 2 bases. The CDR3 length is 16 residues.

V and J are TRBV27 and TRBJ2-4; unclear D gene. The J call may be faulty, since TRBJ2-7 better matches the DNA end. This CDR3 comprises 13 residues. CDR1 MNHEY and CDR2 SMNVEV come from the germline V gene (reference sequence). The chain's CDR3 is CASSLSFSYEQYF. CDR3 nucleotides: TGTGCCAGCAGTTTATCGTTCTCCTACGAGCAGTACTTC.

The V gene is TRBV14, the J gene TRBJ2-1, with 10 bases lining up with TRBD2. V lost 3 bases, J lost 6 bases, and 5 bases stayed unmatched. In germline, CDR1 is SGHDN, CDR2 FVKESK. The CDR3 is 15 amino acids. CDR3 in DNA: TGTGCCAGCAGCCACATAGCGGGAGGAAGCAATGAGCAGTTCTTC. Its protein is CASSHIAGGSNEQFF. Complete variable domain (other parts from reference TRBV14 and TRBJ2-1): EAGVTQFPSHSVIEKGQTVTLRCDPISGHDNLYWYRRVMGKEIKFLLHFVKESKQDESGMPNNRFLAERTGGTYSTLKVQPAELEDSGVYFCASSHIAGGSNEQFFGPGTRLTVL.